This is a list of T cell receptor beta chains from one sample in a study of CD8+CD57+ T cells in acquired aplastic anemia. TCRdb fed the reads into MiXCR, producing one record per CDR3 protein. The sample contains around 400,000 distinct CDR3 sequences, roughly 64% of which appear only once. Sequencing was carried out using sorted CD4+, CD8+, or CD8+CD57+ T cells (not recorded which) from PBMCs. These receptors originate from a human donor in good health, serving as a control. Each CDR3 is given with its conserved first and last residue. A D gene is named only where the DNA matches it firmly. Where a row states a size, it is once, few, many or the class of an expanded clone; other rows omit it.

v_call: TRBV10-3; d_call: TRBD2; clone_size: .; j_call: TRBJ2-1; cdr3_aa: CAISPSGGDNEQFF; cdr3_nt: TGTGCCATTTCCCCCTCGGGGGGGGACAATGAGCAGTTCTTC
v_call: TRBV19; d_call: TRBD1; clone_size: few; j_call: TRBJ1-4; cdr3_aa: CASSTRQGLATNEKLFF; cdr3_nt: TGTGCCAGTAGTACTAGACAGGGACTAGCAACTAATGAAAAACTGTTTTTT
v_call: TRBV11-3; d_call: .; clone_size: many; j_call: TRBJ1-1; cdr3_aa: CASSLGGGRRNTEAFF; cdr3_nt: TGTGCCAGCAGCTTAGGGGGGGGCCGGAGGAACACTGAAGCTTTCTTT
v_call: TRBV10-3; d_call: .; clone_size: few; j_call: TRBJ1-6; cdr3_aa: CAISDIDNSPLHF; cdr3_nt: TGTGCCATCAGTGACATCGATAATTCACCCCTCCACTTT
v_call: TRBV2; d_call: .; clone_size: .; j_call: TRBJ1-4; cdr3_aa: CASHAEASLGEKLFF; cdr3_nt: TGTGCCAGCCACGCAGAAGCGAGTTTAGGTGAAAAACTGTTTTTT
v_call: TRBV19; d_call: .; clone_size: many; j_call: TRBJ2-5; cdr3_aa: CASSIAGAETQYF; cdr3_nt: TGTGCCAGTAGTATAGCGGGGGCCGAGACCCAGTACTTC
v_call: TRBV6-5; d_call: TRBD1; clone_size: many; j_call: TRBJ2-5; cdr3_aa: CASSRRQGRETQYF; cdr3_nt: TGTGCCAGCAGCCGACGACAGGGGCGGGAGACCCAGTACTTC
v_call: TRBV2; d_call: TRBD1; clone_size: many; j_call: TRBJ1-1; cdr3_aa: CASRDSGQANTEAFF; cdr3_nt: TGTGCCAGCAGAGATTCGGGACAGGCGAACACTGAAGCTTTCTTT
v_call: TRBV5-1; d_call: TRBD2; clone_size: .; j_call: TRBJ2-7; cdr3_aa: CASSLTGGNYEQYF; cdr3_nt: TGTGCCAGCAGCTTGACCGGGGGGAACTACGAGCAGTACTTC
v_call: TRBV4-1; d_call: .; clone_size: many; j_call: TRBJ1-1; cdr3_aa: CASSQDPAGHTEAFF; cdr3_nt: TGCGCCAGCAGCCAAGATCCGGCAGGGCACACTGAAGCTTTCTTT
v_call: TRBV7-2; d_call: TRBD1; clone_size: .; j_call: TRBJ1-2; cdr3_aa: CTSSPRDRGYGYTF; cdr3_nt: TGTACCAGCAGCCCCCGGGACAGAGGCTATGGCTACACCTTC
v_call: TRBV9; d_call: TRBD1; clone_size: .; j_call: TRBJ1-2; cdr3_aa: CASSQGTGGVVYGYTF; cdr3_nt: TGTGCCAGCAGCCAAGGGACAGGGGGGGTGGTCTATGGCTACACCTTC
v_call: TRBV9; d_call: TRBD1; clone_size: .; j_call: TRBJ2-1; cdr3_aa: CASTPGGTGEYNEQFF; cdr3_nt: TGTGCCAGCACCCCTGGCGGGACAGGGGAATACAATGAGCAGTTCTTC
v_call: TRBV12-3/TRBV12-4; d_call: .; clone_size: .; j_call: TRBJ2-7; cdr3_aa: CASRRDGDFYVRYF; cdr3_nt: TGTGCCAGCCGCCGGGACGGGGACTTCTACGTGCGGTACTTC
v_call: TRBV6-2/TRBV6-3; d_call: .; clone_size: .; j_call: TRBJ1-4; cdr3_aa: CASSYSDSWNEKLFF; cdr3_nt: TGTGCCAGCAGTTACTCGGACAGTTGGAATGAAAAACTGTTTTTT
v_call: TRBV10-3; d_call: .; clone_size: .; j_call: TRBJ1-3; cdr3_aa: CAIKEDGPSGNTIYF; cdr3_nt: TGTGCCATCAAGGAGGACGGTCCCTCTGGAAACACCATATATTTT
v_call: TRBV11-1; d_call: .; clone_size: .; j_call: TRBJ1-6; cdr3_aa: CASSTLGSSYNSPLHF; cdr3_nt: TGTGCCAGCAGCACCTTGGGGAGCTCCTATAATTCACCCCTCCACTTT
v_call: TRBV6-1; d_call: TRBD1; clone_size: many; j_call: TRBJ1-5; cdr3_aa: CASEGAGSNQPQHF; cdr3_nt: TGTGCCAGCGAGGGGGCTGGGAGCAATCAGCCCCAGCATTTT
v_call: TRBV3-2; d_call: .; clone_size: few; j_call: TRBJ1-1; cdr3_aa: CASSQDRAYPGAGDTEAFF; cdr3_nt: TGTGCCAGCAGCCAAGATAGGGCCTATCCAGGGGCCGGGGACACTGAAGCTTTCTTT
v_call: TRBV9; d_call: .; clone_size: .; j_call: TRBJ2-7; cdr3_aa: CASSAGSFYEQYF; cdr3_nt: TGTGCCAGCAGCGCCGGGTCCTTCTACGAGCAGTACTTC
v_call: TRBV5-1; d_call: .; clone_size: .; j_call: TRBJ1-5; cdr3_aa: CASSLSSNQHQHF; cdr3_nt: TGTGCCAGCAGCTTGTCTAGCAATCAGCACCAGCATTTT
v_call: TRBV7-3; d_call: .; clone_size: .; j_call: TRBJ1-6; cdr3_aa: CASSLARGNNSPLHF; cdr3_nt: TGTGCCAGCAGCTTAGCTCGGGGAAATAATTCACCCCTCCACTTT
v_call: TRBV24-1; d_call: .; clone_size: .; j_call: TRBJ1-6; cdr3_aa: CASSDTREVSSPLHF; cdr3_nt: TGTGCCAGCAGTGATACTAGGGAAGTTAGTTCCCCCCTCCATTTT
v_call: TRBV7-8; d_call: .; clone_size: .; j_call: TRBJ2-2; cdr3_aa: CASSYQENTGELFF; cdr3_nt: TGTGCCAGCAGCTACCAGGAGAACACCGGGGAGCTGTTTTTT
v_call: TRBV7-2; d_call: .; clone_size: many; j_call: TRBJ2-5; cdr3_aa: CASSFGETQYF; cdr3_nt: TGTGCCAGCAGCTTCGGAGAGACCCAGTACTTC
v_call: TRBV7-2; d_call: .; clone_size: .; j_call: TRBJ1-1; cdr3_aa: CASRLVSGNEAYF; cdr3_nt: TGTGCCAGCAGGTTAGTCAGCGGCAACGAAGCGTACTTT
v_call: TRBV10-3; d_call: TRBD2; clone_size: .; j_call: TRBJ2-1; cdr3_aa: CAISEGTSGGYNEQFF; cdr3_nt: TGTGCCATCAGTGAAGGGACTAGCGGGGGTTACAATGAGCAGTTCTTC
v_call: TRBV7-2; d_call: TRBD1; clone_size: many; j_call: TRBJ1-1; cdr3_aa: CASSLAGDRARGAFF; cdr3_nt: TGTGCCAGCAGCTTAGCTGGGGACAGGGCCAGAGGAGCTTTCTTT
v_call: TRBV29-1; d_call: TRBD1; clone_size: many; j_call: TRBJ1-1; cdr3_aa: CSGGQGIVAFF; cdr3_nt: TGCAGCGGTGGACAGGGGATTGTAGCTTTCTTT
v_call: TRBV2; d_call: TRBD2; clone_size: .; j_call: TRBJ2-1; cdr3_aa: CASSELAGPSNEQFF; cdr3_nt: TGTGCCAGCAGTGAACTAGCGGGTCCCTCCAATGAGCAGTTCTTC
v_call: TRBV10-3; d_call: .; clone_size: .; j_call: TRBJ2-7; cdr3_aa: CAISAGLLSHEQYF; cdr3_nt: TGTGCCATCAGCGCGGGACTGTTGTCGCACGAGCAGTACTTC
v_call: TRBV9; d_call: TRBD1; clone_size: .; j_call: TRBJ1-5; cdr3_aa: CASSVAGGNQPQHF; cdr3_nt: TGTGCCAGCAGCGTAGCAGGGGGAAATCAGCCCCAGCATTTT
v_call: TRBV7-9; d_call: TRBD2; clone_size: .; j_call: TRBJ2-1; cdr3_aa: CASSQGSLAGARHFF; cdr3_nt: TGTGCCAGCAGCCAAGGATCGCTAGCGGGGGCGCGACATTTCTTC
v_call: TRBV7-2; d_call: .; clone_size: .; j_call: TRBJ1-5; cdr3_aa: CASSEHQGYHYQFQHF; cdr3_nt: TGTGCCAGTAGCGAGCACCAGGGATATCACTACCAGTTCCAGCATTTT
v_call: TRBV7-2; d_call: TRBD2; clone_size: few; j_call: TRBJ2-1; cdr3_aa: CASSGGIAGGNEQFF; cdr3_nt: TGTGCCAGCAGCGGGGGTATAGCGGGGGGGAATGAGCAGTTCTTC
v_call: TRBV7-2; d_call: .; clone_size: .; j_call: TRBJ2-3; cdr3_aa: CASSPGQGYEQYFDF; cdr3_nt: .
v_call: TRBV24-1; d_call: .; clone_size: few; j_call: TRBJ1-2; cdr3_aa: CATSDQGYGYTF; cdr3_nt: TGTGCCACCAGTGATCAGGGCTATGGCTACACCTTC
v_call: TRBV10-1; d_call: .; clone_size: .; j_call: TRBJ1-3; cdr3_aa: CAIPKGGHKNTIYF; cdr3_nt: TGCGCCATCCCCAAGGGGGGGCATAAGAACACCATATATTTT